The sequence of this TCR beta chain was determined in a study of T cell changes during pregnancy in multiple sclerosis (dated by TCRdb to between 2018 and 2020). Broadly, across the study: The study examined how the T cell repertoire changed over the course of pregnancy in women with multiple sclerosis.

Library creation used the immunoSEQ multiplex PCR assay. What TCRdb holds here is the immuneACCESS table cut down to in-frame rearrangements. Part of the clones is not present; checked against another copy, under half of the missing clones reflect an unresolved V gene, and the others are unexplained. Within this sample are about 110,000 clones, with roughly 90% of them counted one time only. Approximately 1.5% of the sample goes to the ten largest clones. Turning to this clone: Its specific antigen is unknown. The record has no base qualities; no much larger clone is one base away.

V loses 3 bases of germline sequence and J loses 7 bases, and the interval between the two ends is 15 bases. Reading the germline V gene (reference sequence) gives CDR1 LNHDA and CDR2 SQIVND. The CDR3 holds 15 amino acids from the cysteine to the phenylalanine. Only the CDR3 part of the read is kept: 45 bases, read in frame from the first base. This TCR came from a female donor with multiple sclerosis, enrolled in a pregnancy study. This specimen consisted of peripheral blood, obtained after pregnancy. The chain employs TRBV19 and TRBJ1-4; perhaps TRBD1 is the D gene, with 5 bases matching. The CDR3 sequence is CASSIPRRDSEKLFF. The DNA sequence is given as TGTGCCAGTAGTATCCCCCGCCGGGACTCTGAAAAACTGTTTTTT.